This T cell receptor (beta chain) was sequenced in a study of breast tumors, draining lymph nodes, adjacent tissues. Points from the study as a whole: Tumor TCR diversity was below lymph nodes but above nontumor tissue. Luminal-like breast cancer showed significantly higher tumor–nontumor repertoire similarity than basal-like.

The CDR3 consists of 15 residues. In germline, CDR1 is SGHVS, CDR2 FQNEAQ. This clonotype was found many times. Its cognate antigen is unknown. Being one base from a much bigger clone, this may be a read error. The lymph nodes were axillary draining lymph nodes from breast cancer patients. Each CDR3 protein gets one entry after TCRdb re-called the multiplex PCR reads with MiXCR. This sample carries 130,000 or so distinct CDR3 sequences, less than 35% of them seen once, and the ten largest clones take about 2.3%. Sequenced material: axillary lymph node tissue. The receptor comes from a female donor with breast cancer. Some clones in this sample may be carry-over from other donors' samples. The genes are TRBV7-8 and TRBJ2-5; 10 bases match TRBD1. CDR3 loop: CASSLPTGGVETQHF. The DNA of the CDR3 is TGTGCCAGCAGCCTGCCGACAGGGGGCGTAGAGACCCAGCACTTC. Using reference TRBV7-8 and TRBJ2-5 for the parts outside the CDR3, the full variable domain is GAGVSQSPRYKVAKRGQDVALRCDPISGHVSLFWYQQALGQGPEFLTYFQNEAQLDKSGLPSDRFFAERPEGSVSTLKIQRTQQEDSAVYLCASSLPTGGVETQHFGPGTRLLVL.